Below, 28 T cell receptor beta chains from the same sample are listed, as sequenced in a study of T cell responses to AZD1222 COVID-19 vaccine. Repertoires were generated with immunoSEQ multiplex PCR, while TCRdb's copy carries only in-frame clones and drops some. The table records about 92,000 clones, approximately 86% of them present only once. Specimen: peripheral blood, collected on day 0 of AZD1222 vaccination. Receptors originate from an adult in good health.

V usage is TRBV6-6 and J usage is TRBJ1-5, with a tentative D call TRBD1 (5 bases). This CDR3 comprises 11 residues. Trimming removed 6 bases at V and 12 bases at J, with 12 bases between. From germline, CDR1 is MNHNY and CDR2 SVGAGI (reference sequence). The CDR3 protein is CASSPDRNQHF. The CDR3 nucleotides are TGTGCCAGCAGCCCCGACAGAAACCAGCATTTT.

The CDR3, as DNA: TGTGCCAGCTCACCTTATGGGGGGATGGCCTACGAGCAGTACTTC. The encoded protein is CASSPYGGMAYEQYF. This chain links TRBV18 with TRBJ2-7, with D tentatively TRBD2 (6 bases). The length of the CDR3 is 15 residues. V was trimmed by 3 bases and J by 2 bases, leaving 14 bases between them. CDR1 KGHSH and CDR2 LQKENI come from the germline V gene.

The J gene is TRBJ1-3, the V gene TRBV7-9, with D uncertain. Germline values: CDR1 SEHNR, CDR2 FQNEAQ (reference sequence). V lost 5 bases, J lost 0 bases, and 5 bases lay in between. There are 13 residues in the CDR3. CDR3 coding DNA: TGTGCCAGCAGCCCTAGCTCTGGAAACACCATATATTTT. Translated, it gives CASSPSSGNTIYF.

The table lists this clone with a count of one. The chain employs TRBV28 and TRBJ1-5, with a weak D call TRBD1 (6 bases). CDR3 length: 15 amino acids. CDR1 and CDR2 (germline): MDHEN, SYDVKM. The germline V and J ends were trimmed by 3 bases and 4 bases, with 13 bases remaining between them. The CDR3, as DNA: TGTGCCAGCAGTTTCGTGGCAGGGACAAATCAGCCCCAGCATTTT. The encoded protein is CASSFVAGTNQPQHF.

This chain uses TRBV5-1 with TRBJ1-2; D not certain. This CDR3 contains 13 residues. V shed 7 bases and J shed 0 bases, with 10 bases lying between them. The germline V gene encodes CDR1 SGHRS and CDR2 YFSETQ. The CDR3 sequence is CASRVTTNYGYTF. The CDR3 bases are TGCGCCAGCCGGGTCACGACTAACTATGGCTACACCTTC. Using reference TRBV5-1 and TRBJ1-2 for the parts outside the CDR3, the full variable domain is KAGVTQTPRYLIKTRGQQVTLSCSPISGHRSVSWYQQTPGQGLQFLFEYFSETQRNKGNFPGRFSGRQFSNSRSEMNVSTLELGDSALYLCASRVTTNYGYTFGSGTRLTVV.

The chain has TRBV28 and TRBJ2-1; 10 bases align to TRBD2. V lost 4 bases and J lost 0; bases outside the gene matches: 18. Per the germline V gene, CDR1 is MDHEN and CDR2 is SYDVKM. CDR3 length: 21 residues. The CDR3 region is CASSSPRASGRLGNSYNEQFF. The CDR3, as DNA: TGTGCCAGCAGTTCCCCCCGTGCTAGCGGGAGACTTGGCAACTCCTACAATGAGCAGTTCTTC. Full variable domain (outside the CDR3, taken from reference TRBV28 and TRBJ2-1): DVKVTQSSRYLVKRTGEKVFLECVQDMDHENMFWYRQDPGLGLRLIYFSYDVKMKEKGDIPEGYSVSREKKERFSLILESASTNQTSMYLCASSSPRASGRLGNSYNEQFFGPGTRLTVL.

The chain is built from TRBV19 and TRBJ1-1; D is unresolved. CDR1 and CDR2 (germline): LNHDA, SQIVND (reference sequence). CDR3 length: 16 residues. The V end lost 11 bases, the J end lost 0 bases, and 22 bases lay between the germline ends. The CDR3 bases are TGTGCCGCCAGTAGCAGCGCTAGGGCTCTGAACACTGAAGCTTTCTTT. Encoded protein: CAASSSARALNTEAFF.

The chain is built from TRBV6-5 and TRBJ2-3; D is uncertain. The V end was cut by 3 bases, the J end by 2 bases, with 9 bases between. The CDR3 consists of 14 residues. Per germline, CDR1 MNHEY and CDR2 SVGAGI. The CDR3 nucleotides are TGTGCCAGCAGTTATAAGCGTCTCACAGATACGCAGTATTTT. This encodes CASSYKRLTDTQYF.

This chain joins TRBV4-1 and TRBJ2-2; no clear D. Between the trimmed V and J ends, which lost 7 bases and 8 bases, there was a span of 11 bases. CDR1 is MGHRA and CDR2 is YSYEKL in the germline V gene. The CDR3 is made up of 12 amino acids. The CDR3 region has the DNA TGCGCCAGCAATCAAGGGCCAGGGGAGCTGTTTTTT. It is translated as CASNQGPGELFF.

V usage is TRBV5-1 and J usage is TRBJ1-1, with D unresolved. Germline lookup yields CDR1 SGHRS and CDR2 YFSETQ. The V gene lost 6 bases and the J gene lost 1 base, with 19 bases spanning the gap. The CDR3 runs 16 residues. Written as DNA, the CDR3 is TGCGCCAGCAATCTTAATATAAAACCGACGAACACTGAAGCTTTCTTT. Its protein is CASNLNIKPTNTEAFF.

The V gene is TRBV27, the J gene TRBJ2-7; 10 bases align to TRBD2. The CDR3 length is 14 residues. The germline V gene has CDR1 MNHEY and CDR2 SMNVEV (reference sequence). Trimming cost V 3 bases and J 6 bases; bases outside gene matches: 5. The CDR3, as DNA: TGTGCCAGCAGTTTTAGCGGGAGGCGCTCCGAGCAGTACTTC. Amino acids: CASSFSGRRSEQYF.

This rearrangement joins TRBV19 to TRBJ1-2, with a possible D match to TRBD1 (6 bases). The V end was cut by 9 bases, the J end by 5 bases, with 16 bases between. The CDR3 totals 13 residues. CDR1 LNHDA and CDR2 SQIVND come from the germline V gene (reference sequence). Written as DNA, the CDR3 is TGTGCCAGACAGGGAAGCAGGGGATATGGCTACACCTTC. The encoded protein is CARQGSRGYGYTF. Looking up the rest from reference TRBV19 and TRBJ1-2 gives the full variable domain: DGGITQSPKYLFRKEGQNVTLSCEQNLNHDAMYWYRQDPGQGLRLIYYSQIVNDFQKGDIAEGYSVSREKKESFPLTVTSAQKNPTAFYLCARQGSRGYGYTFGSGTRLTVV.

The chain combines TRBV6-5 with TRBJ1-1; D unresolved. V lost 10 bases and J 6 bases, leaving 12 bases between the germline ends. Germline V lookup: CDR1 MNHEY, CDR2 SVGAGI. The CDR3 runs 11 residues. For the CDR3, the DNA is TGTGCCACACTACTGATACCTGAAGCTTTCTTT. This sequence encodes CATLLIPEAFF.

DNA for the CDR3: TGCAGCGTCGACAAAGGACCTAGCCTCGAACAAGAGACCCAGTACTTC. This translates into CSVDKGPSLEQETQYF. This chain connects TRBV29-1 to TRBJ2-5; maybe TRBD2 (5 bases). The CDR3 contains 16 residues. Germline V gives CDR1 SQVTM, CDR2 ANQGSEA. Trimming left V 6 bases short and J 2 bases short, with 22 bases between.

CDR3 loop: CASSFGRDGNTIYF. The DNA of the CDR3 is TGTGCCAGCAGTTTTGGCAGGGATGGAAACACCATATATTTT. This chain joins TRBV27 and TRBJ1-3, with D tentatively TRBD1 (5 bases). Trimming stripped 3 bases from V and 3 bases from J, with 9 bases between. CDR1 is MNHEY, CDR2 SMNVEV, per germline (reference sequence). This CDR3 spans 14 amino acids.

This sequence joins TRBV7-3 and TRBJ2-7, with D maybe TRBD2 (6 bases). Germline V gene data show CDR1 as SGHTA and CDR2 as FQGTGA. Trimming left V 5 bases short and J 3 bases short, with 17 bases between. This CDR3 has 15 residues. CDR3 nucleotides: TGTGCCAGCAGCGCCCAGGCGGGGCAGAACTACGAGCAGTACTTC. Residues: CASSAQAGQNYEQYF.

The J gene is TRBJ2-1, the V gene TRBV19; D is perhaps TRBD2 (6 bases). The CDR3 consists of 15 residues. The germline CDR1 and CDR2 sequences are LNHDA and SQIVND (reference sequence). Trimming removed 4 bases from V and 4 bases from J, with 14 bases in between. The DNA for the CDR3 is TGTGCCAGTAGTAGGCTTAGCGGAGATTACAATGAGCAGTTCTTC. It codes for CASSRLSGDYNEQFF.

In this sample, this clone turned up once. The gene calls are TRBV28 and TRBJ2-7, with D possibly being TRBD2 (6 bases). In germline, CDR1 is MDHEN, CDR2 SYDVKM. Trimming stripped 8 bases from V and 5 bases from J, with 16 bases between. The CDR3 sequence is 13 residues long. CDR3 region: CASVGGSVHEQYF. DNA for the CDR3: TGTGCCAGCGTCGGAGGGTCCGTCCACGAGCAGTACTTC.

CDR3 loop: CASSLGVRASGSNEQFF. In nucleotides, the CDR3 is TGTGCCAGCAGCTTAGGGGTGCGGGCTAGCGGGAGCAATGAGCAGTTCTTC. The rearrangement links TRBV7-8 to TRBJ2-1; 10 bases match TRBD2. Germline trimming cut 1 base from V and 6 bases from J; bases unmatched to any gene: 9. CDR1 and CDR2 from the germline V gene are SGHVS and FQNEAQ. CDR3 length: 17 residues. Drawing the rest from reference TRBV7-8 and TRBJ2-1, the complete variable domain is GAGVSQSPRYKVAKRGQDVALRCDPISGHVSLFWYQQALGQGPEFLTYFQNEAQLDKSGLPSDRFFAERPEGSVSTLKIQRTQQEDSAVYLCASSLGVRASGSNEQFFGPGTRLTVL.

This clone was picked up a small number of times. V and J are TRBV19 and TRBJ1-5; a weak D match, TRBD1 (5 bases). The germline V gene has CDR1 LNHDA and CDR2 SQIVND (reference sequence). V shed 3 bases and J shed 4 bases, with 16 bases lying between them. This CDR3 spans 16 amino acids. The CDR3 sequence: CASSILFSGGNQPQHF. CDR3 DNA sequence: TGTGCCAGTAGTATTCTCTTTTCGGGGGGGAATCAGCCCCAGCATTTT.

J is TRBJ2-1 and V is TRBV7-2; D is perhaps TRBD2 (6 bases). This CDR3 contains 14 residues. V was trimmed by 0 bases and J by 9 bases, leaving 12 bases between them. Germline V gives CDR1 SGHTA, CDR2 FQGNSA. CDR3 in DNA: TGTGCCAGCAGCTTAGCTGTGTTGGGGGGTGAGCAGTTCTTC. Its protein is CASSLAVLGGEQFF.

This rearrangement joins TRBV19 to TRBJ2-2, with D possibly TRBD1 on 6 matching bases. V was cut by 9 bases and J by 5 bases, with 13 bases left in between. CDR3 length equals 13 residues. Germline loops: CDR1 LNHDA, CDR2 SQIVND (reference sequence). CDR3 amino acids: CASRQVWTGELFF. CDR3 nucleotide sequence: TGTGCCAGCAGACAGGTTTGGACCGGGGAGCTGTTTTTT.

The rearrangement joins TRBV2 to TRBJ2-2; 7 nucleotides match TRBD2. In germline, CDR1 is SNHLY, CDR2 FYNNEI. This CDR3 region has 18 residues. The junction had 10 bases not matched to a gene; V was cut back by 3 bases and J by 0 bases. The chain's CDR3 is CASSDGRGSTSNTGELFF. Written as DNA, the CDR3 is TGTGCCAGCAGTGATGGGAGGGGATCAACCTCGAACACCGGGGAGCTGTTTTTT.

This clone was seen only once. The chain employs TRBV6-5 and TRBJ1-4, with D hard to call. Trimming stripped 6 bases from V and 3 bases from J, with 11 bases between. The V gene's germline CDR1 is MNHEY and CDR2 SVGAGI. This CDR3 comprises 14 residues. This CDR3 reads CASREALSNEKLFF. The CDR3, as DNA: TGTGCCAGCAGGGAGGCCTTGTCTAATGAAAAACTGTTTTTT.

The gene calls are TRBV5-1 and TRBJ1-1; D may be TRBD1 (6 bases). Germline-derived CDR1 and CDR2 are SGHRS and YFSETQ. This CDR3 contains 14 residues. V was clipped by 3 bases and J by 0 bases, with 9 bases between them. The chain's CDR3 is CASSSGHMNTEAFF. In DNA form, the CDR3 reads TGCGCCAGCAGCTCGGGACATATGAACACTGAAGCTTTCTTT.

This clone has only one observation. This chain connects TRBV27 to TRBJ2-1, with D possibly matching TRBD2 (5 bases). V was clipped by 2 bases and J by 4 bases, with 15 bases between them. CDR1 MNHEY and CDR2 SMNVEV come from the germline V gene (reference sequence). The CDR3 runs 16 residues. CDR3 coding DNA: TGTGCCAGCAGTTTAATCGGGGTTACAAATTACAATGAGCAGTTCTTC. Protein: CASSLIGVTNYNEQFF.

This clone has a single count. The chain carries TRBV18 and TRBJ2-3, with TRBD2 matching 15 bases. J lost 2 bases, V lost 4 bases, and 13 bases had no gene match. CDR3 length: 20 amino acids. Germline CDR1 is KGHSH and CDR2 is LQKENI. This chain's CDR3 is CASSLPGLAGGPPLTDTQYF. In nucleotides, the CDR3 is TGTGCCAGCTCACTGCCGGGACTAGCGGGAGGTCCGCCCCTCACAGATACGCAGTATTTT.

This chain connects TRBV29-1 to TRBJ1-1, with D possibly being TRBD1 (5 bases). The V end lost 8 bases, the J end lost 7 bases, and 14 bases lay between the germline ends. The CDR3 is made up of 11 amino acids. Germline CDR1 and CDR2: SQVTM and ANQGSEA. CDR3 sequence: CSFLGGVEAFF. The CDR3 DNA follows: TGCAGCTTCCTCGGGGGGGTTGAAGCTTTCTTT.